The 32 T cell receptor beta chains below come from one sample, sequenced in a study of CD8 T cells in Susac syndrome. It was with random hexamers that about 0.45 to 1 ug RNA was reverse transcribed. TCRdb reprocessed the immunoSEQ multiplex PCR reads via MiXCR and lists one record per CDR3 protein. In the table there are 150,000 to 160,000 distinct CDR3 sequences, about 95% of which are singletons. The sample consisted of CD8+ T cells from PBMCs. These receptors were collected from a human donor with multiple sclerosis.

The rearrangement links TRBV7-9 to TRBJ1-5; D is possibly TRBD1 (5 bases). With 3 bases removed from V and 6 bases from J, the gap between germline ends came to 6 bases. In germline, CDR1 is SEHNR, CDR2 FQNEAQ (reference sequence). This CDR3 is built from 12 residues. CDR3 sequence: CASSLGGQPQHF. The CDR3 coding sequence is TGTGCCAGCAGCTTGGGGGGTCAGCCCCAGCATTTT. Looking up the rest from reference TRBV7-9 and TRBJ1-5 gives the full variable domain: DTGVSQNPRHKITKRGQNVTFRCDPISEHNRLYWYRQTLGQGPEFLTYFQNEAQLEKSRLLSDRFSAERPKGSFSTLEIQRTEQGDSAMYLCASSLGGQPQHFGDGTRLSIL.

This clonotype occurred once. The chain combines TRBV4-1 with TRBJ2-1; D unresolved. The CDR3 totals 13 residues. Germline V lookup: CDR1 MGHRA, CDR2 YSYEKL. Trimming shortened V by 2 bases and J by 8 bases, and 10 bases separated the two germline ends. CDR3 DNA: TGCGCCAGCAGCCAAATCCTGGTCTATGAGCAGTTCTTC. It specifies CASSQILVYEQFF.

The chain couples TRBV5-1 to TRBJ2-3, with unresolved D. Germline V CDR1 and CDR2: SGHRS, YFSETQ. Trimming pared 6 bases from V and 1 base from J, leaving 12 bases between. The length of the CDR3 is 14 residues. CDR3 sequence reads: CASTTETGTDTQYF. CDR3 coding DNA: TGCGCCAGCACAACGGAAACTGGCACAGATACGCAGTATTTT.

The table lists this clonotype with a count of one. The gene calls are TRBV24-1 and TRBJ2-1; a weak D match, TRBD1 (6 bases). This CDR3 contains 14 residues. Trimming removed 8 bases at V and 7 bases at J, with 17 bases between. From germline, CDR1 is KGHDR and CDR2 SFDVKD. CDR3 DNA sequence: TGTGCCACCATGGAGACAGGTAGTAAGAATGAGCAGTTCTTC. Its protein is CATMETGSKNEQFF.

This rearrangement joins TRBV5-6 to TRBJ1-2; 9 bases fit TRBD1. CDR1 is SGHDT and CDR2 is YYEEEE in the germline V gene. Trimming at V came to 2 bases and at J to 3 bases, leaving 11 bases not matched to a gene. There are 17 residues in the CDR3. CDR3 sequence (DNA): TGTGCCAGCAGCTTCATCCCGGGACAGGGTGAGGACTATGGCTACACCTTC. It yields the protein CASSFIPGQGEDYGYTF.

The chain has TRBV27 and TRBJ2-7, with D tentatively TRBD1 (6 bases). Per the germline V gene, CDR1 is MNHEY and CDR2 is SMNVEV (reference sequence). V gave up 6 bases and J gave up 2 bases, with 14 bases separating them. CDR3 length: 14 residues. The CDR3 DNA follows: TGTGCCAGCAGCTCCCGGGACACAGCCTACGAGCAGTACTTC. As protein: CASSSRDTAYEQYF.

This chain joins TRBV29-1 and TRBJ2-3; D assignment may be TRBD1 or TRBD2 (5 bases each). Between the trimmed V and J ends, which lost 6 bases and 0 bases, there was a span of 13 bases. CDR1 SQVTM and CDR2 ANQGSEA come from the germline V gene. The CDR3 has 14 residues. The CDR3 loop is CSVRPGPSTDTQYF. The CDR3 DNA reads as TGCAGCGTCAGACCGGGACCCAGCACAGATACGCAGTATTTT.

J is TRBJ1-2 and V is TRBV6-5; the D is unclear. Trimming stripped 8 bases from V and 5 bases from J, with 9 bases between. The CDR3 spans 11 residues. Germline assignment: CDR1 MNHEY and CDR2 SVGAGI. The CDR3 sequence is CASGEWYGYTF. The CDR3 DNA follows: TGTGCCAGCGGAGAATGGTATGGCTACACCTTC.

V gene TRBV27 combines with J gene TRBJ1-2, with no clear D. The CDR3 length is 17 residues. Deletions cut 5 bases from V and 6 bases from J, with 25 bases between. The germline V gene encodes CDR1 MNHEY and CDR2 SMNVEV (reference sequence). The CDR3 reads CASSPRPGRGIVDGYTF. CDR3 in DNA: TGTGCCAGCAGTCCCCGACCGGGTCGAGGGATCGTGGATGGCTACACCTTC.

CDR3 nucleotides: TGTGCCAGCAGCGTAGGTGGGGCCGGCACTGAAGCTTTCTTT. Its protein is CASSVGGAGTEAFF. The rearrangement links TRBV9 to TRBJ1-1; the D gene is possibly TRBD1 (5 bases). There are 14 residues in the CDR3. With 0 bases removed from V and 4 bases from J, the gap between germline ends came to 10 bases. CDR1 is SGDLS and CDR2 is YYNGEE in the germline V gene.

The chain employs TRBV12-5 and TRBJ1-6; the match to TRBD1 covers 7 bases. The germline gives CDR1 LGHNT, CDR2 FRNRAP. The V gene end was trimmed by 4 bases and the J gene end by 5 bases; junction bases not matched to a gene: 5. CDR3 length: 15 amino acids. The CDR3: CASGWSTGDNSPLHF. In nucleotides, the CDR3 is TGTGCTAGTGGTTGGTCAACAGGGGATAATTCACCCCTCCACTTT.

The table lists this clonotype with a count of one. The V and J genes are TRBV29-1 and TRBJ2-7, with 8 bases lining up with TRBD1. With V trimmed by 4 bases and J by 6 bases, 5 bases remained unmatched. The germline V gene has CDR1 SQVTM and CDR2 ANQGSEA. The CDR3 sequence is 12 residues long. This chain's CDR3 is CSVGDRGGEQYV. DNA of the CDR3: TGCAGCGTTGGAGACAGGGGTGGCGAGCAGTACGTC.

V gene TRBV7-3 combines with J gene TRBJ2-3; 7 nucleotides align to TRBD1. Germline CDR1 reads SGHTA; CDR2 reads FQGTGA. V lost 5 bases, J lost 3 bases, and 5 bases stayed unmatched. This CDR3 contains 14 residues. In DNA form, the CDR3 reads TGTGCCAGCAGCCCGGACAGGTTAACAGATACGCAGTATTTT. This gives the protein CASSPDRLTDTQYF. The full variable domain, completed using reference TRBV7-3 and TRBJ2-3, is GAGVSQTPSNKVTEKGKYVELRCDPISGHTALYWYRQSLGQGPEFLIYFQGTGAADDSGLPNDRFFAVRPEGSVSTLKIQRTERGDSAVYLCASSPDRLTDTQYFGPGTRLTVL.

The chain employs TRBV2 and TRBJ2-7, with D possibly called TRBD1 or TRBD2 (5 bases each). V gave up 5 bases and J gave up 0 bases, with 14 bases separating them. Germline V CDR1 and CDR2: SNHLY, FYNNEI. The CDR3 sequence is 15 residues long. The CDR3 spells CASSSGTVSSYEQYV. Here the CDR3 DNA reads TGTGCCAGCAGTTCAGGGACGGTCAGCTCCTACGAGCAGTACGTC.

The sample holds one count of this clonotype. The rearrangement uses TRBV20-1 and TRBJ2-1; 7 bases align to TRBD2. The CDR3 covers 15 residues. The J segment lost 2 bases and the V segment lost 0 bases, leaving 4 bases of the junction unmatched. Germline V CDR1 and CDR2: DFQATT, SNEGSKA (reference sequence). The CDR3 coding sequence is TGCAGTGCTAGAGATGGGAGGGGCACCTACAATGAGCAGTTCTTC. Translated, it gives CSARDGRGTYNEQFF.

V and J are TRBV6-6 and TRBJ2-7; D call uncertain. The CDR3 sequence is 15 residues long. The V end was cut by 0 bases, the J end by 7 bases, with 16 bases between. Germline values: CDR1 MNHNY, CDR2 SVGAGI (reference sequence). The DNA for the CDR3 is TGTGCCAGCAGTTACTCCCTTCCCCCGAGCTCGGAGCAGTACGTC. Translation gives CASSYSLPPSSEQYV.

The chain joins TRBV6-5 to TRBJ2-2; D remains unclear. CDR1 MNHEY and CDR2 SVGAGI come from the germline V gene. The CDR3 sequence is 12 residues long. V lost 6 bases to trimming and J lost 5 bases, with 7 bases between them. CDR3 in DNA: TGTGCCAGCAGATGGCAGACCGGGGAGCTGTTTTTT. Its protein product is CASRWQTGELFF.

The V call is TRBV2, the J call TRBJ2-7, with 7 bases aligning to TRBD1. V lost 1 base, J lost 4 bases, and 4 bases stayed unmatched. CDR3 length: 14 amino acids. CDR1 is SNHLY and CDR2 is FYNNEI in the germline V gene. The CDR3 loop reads CASSEGGTDYEQYV. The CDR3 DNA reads TGTGCCAGCAGTGAAGGGGGGACAGATTACGAGCAGTACGTC.

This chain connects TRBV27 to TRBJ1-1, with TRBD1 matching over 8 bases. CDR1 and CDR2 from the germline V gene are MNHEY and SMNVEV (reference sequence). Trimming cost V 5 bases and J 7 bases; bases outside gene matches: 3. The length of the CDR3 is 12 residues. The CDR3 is CASSRQGREAFF. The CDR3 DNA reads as TGTGCCAGCAGTCGACAGGGGCGTGAAGCTTTCTTT.

This CDR3 reads CASSETGTYNEQFF. The DNA of the CDR3 is TGTGCCAGCAGTGAGACAGGTACCTACAATGAGCAGTTCTTC. The rearrangement uses TRBV27 and TRBJ2-1; a weak D match, TRBD1 (6 bases). Germline values: CDR1 MNHEY, CDR2 SMNVEV (reference sequence). Trimming pared 5 bases from V and 2 bases from J, leaving 10 bases between. The length of the CDR3 is 14 residues.

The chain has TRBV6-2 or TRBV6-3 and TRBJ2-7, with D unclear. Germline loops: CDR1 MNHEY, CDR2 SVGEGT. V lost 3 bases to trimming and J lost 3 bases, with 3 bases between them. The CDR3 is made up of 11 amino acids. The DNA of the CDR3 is TGTGCCAGCAGTTATGACTACGAGCAGTACTTC. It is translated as CASSYDYEQYF.

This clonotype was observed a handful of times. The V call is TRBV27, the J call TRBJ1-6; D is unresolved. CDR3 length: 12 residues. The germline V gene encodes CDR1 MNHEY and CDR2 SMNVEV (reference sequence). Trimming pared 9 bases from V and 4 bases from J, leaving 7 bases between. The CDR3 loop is CASGSYNSPLHF. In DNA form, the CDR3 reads TGTGCCAGTGGGTCTTATAATTCACCCCTCCACTTT.

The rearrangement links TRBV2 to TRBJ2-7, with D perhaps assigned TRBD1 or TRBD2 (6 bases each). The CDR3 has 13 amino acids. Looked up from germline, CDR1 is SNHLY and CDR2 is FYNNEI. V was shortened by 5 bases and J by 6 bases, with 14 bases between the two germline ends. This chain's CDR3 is CASSWRGAGEQYV. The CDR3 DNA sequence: TGTGCCAGCAGTTGGAGGGGGGCGGGCGAGCAGTACGTC.

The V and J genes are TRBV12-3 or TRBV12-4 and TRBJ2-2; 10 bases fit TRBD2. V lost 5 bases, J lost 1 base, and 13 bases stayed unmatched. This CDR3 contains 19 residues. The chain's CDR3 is CASSPGGAGGIMNTGELFF. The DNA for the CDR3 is TGTGCCAGCAGTCCCGGGGGAGCGGGGGGGATCATGAACACCGGGGAGCTGTTTTTT.

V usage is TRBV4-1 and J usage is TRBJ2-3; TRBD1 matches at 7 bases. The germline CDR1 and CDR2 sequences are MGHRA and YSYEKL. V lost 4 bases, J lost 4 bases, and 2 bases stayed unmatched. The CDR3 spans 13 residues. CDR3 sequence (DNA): TGCGCCAGCAGCCCGCAGGGGGCAGATACGCAGTATTTT. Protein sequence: CASSPQGADTQYF.

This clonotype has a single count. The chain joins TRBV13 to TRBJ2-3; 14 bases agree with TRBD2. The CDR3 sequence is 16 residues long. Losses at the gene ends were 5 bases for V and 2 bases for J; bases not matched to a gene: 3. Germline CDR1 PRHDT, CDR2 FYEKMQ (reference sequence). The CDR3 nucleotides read TGTGCCAGCAGCCGACTAGCGGGGGGGACCACAGATACGCAGTATTTT. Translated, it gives CASSRLAGGTTDTQYF. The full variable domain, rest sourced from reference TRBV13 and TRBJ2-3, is AAGVIQSPRHLIKEKRETATLKCYPIPRHDTVYWYQQGPGQDPQFLISFYEKMQSDKGSIPDRFSAQQFSDYHSELNMSSLELGDSALYFCASSRLAGGTTDTQYFGPGTRLTVL.

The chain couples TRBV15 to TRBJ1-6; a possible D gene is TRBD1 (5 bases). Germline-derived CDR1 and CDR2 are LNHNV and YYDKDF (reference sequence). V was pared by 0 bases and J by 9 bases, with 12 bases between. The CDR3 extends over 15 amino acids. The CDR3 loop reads CATSRDRVGPSPLHF. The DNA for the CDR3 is TGTGCCACCAGCAGAGACAGGGTCGGTCCTTCACCCCTCCACTTT.

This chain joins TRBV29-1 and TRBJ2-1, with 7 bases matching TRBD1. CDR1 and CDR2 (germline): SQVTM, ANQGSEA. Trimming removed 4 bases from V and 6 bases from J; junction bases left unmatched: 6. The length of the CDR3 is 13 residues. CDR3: CSVGQGRFNEQFF. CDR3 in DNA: TGCAGCGTTGGACAGGGCAGGTTCAATGAGCAGTTCTTC.

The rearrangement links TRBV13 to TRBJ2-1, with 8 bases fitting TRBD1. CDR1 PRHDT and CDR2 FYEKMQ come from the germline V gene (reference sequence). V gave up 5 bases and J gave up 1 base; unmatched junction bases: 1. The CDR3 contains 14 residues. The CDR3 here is CASSHRGSYNEQFF. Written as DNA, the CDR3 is TGTGCCAGCAGCCACAGGGGGTCCTACAATGAGCAGTTCTTC.

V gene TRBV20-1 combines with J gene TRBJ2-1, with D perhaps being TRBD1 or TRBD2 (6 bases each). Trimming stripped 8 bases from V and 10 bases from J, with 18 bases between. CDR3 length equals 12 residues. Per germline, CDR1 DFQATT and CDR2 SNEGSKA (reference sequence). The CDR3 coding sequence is TGCAGTTCACTATTTGAAGGGGGGGAGCAGTTCTTC. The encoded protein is CSSLFEGGEQFF.

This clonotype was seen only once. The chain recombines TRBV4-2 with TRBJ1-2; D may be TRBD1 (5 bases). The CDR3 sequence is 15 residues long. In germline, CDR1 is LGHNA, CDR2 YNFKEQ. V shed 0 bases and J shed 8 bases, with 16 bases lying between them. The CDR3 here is CASSQDSGAAGGYTF. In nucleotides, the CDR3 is TGTGCCAGCAGCCAAGATTCCGGGGCCGCTGGAGGCTACACCTTC.

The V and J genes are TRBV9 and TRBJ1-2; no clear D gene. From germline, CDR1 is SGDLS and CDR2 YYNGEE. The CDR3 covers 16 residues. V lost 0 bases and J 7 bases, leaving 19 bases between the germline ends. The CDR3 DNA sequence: TGTGCCAGCAGCGTAGGAGTCGCCATTTCGCGGGCTGGCTACACCTTC. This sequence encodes CASSVGVAISRAGYTF.